Listed below are T cell receptor beta chains from one sample, sequenced in a study of blood T cell repertoires in COVID-19. Here immunoSEQ multiplex PCR was the method, and the copy in TCRdb shows in-frame clones only, minus some. The repertoire consists of a few hundred thousand clones, with under 90% occurring once and the leading ten covering around 4%. Sample: PBMCs or T cells enriched from blood (not recorded which). Receptors were obtained from a man younger than 45 who had recovered from COVID-19. The CDR3 runs from the conserved cysteine through the conserved F or W. The D gene is left open where the match is weak. Size is omitted from some rows. Given values are once, few, many or a class for expanded clones.

J,size,D,V,DNA,CDR3
TRBJ2-5,.,.,TRBV3-1/TRBV3-2,TGTGCCAGCAGCCAAGGCTCCACAACCCAGTACTTC,CASSQGSTTQYF
TRBJ1-2,.,.,TRBV19,TGTGCCAGTAGTATACCCCCGGGACTGGGTAACTATGGCTACACCTTC,CASSIPPGLGNYGYTF
TRBJ1-5,once,.,TRBV19,TGTGCCAGTAGTGTAGACCCTGGCAATCAGCCCCAGCATTTT,CASSVDPGNQPQHF
TRBJ1-5,.,TRBD1,TRBV5-1,TGCGCCAGCAGCTTGGGGGACAGTAGCAATCAGCCCCAGCATTTT,CASSLGDSSNQPQHF
TRBJ1-1,.,.,TRBV5-6,TGTGCCAGCAGCTTGCAGTCATGGGGCATCGGAGTAAGGGGCACTGAAGCTTTCTTT,CASSLQSWGIGVRGTEAFF
TRBJ2-5,.,TRBD1,TRBV30,TGTGCCTGGAGTGGGCCCCGGGACAGGGGGCGTCGAGAGACCCAGTACTTC,CAWSGPRDRGRRETQYF
TRBJ1-4,few,.,TRBV12-5,TGTGCTAGTAGCCAAGGGACACTTGCAACTAATGAAAAACTGTTTTTT,CASSQGTLATNEKLFF
TRBJ2-2,once,.,TRBV7-2,TGTGCCAGCAGCTTAAACAGGGAAAACACCGGGGAGCTGTTTTTT,CASSLNRENTGELFF
TRBJ2-2,.,.,TRBV28,TGTGCCAGCAGTTCCCGCCGGGGAGGAGCCGGGGAGCTGTTTTTT,CASSSRRGGAGELFF
TRBJ1-5,once,TRBD1,TRBV18,TGTGCCAGCTCCCCAGGACAGGGTTACGCTCAGCCCCAGCATTTT,CASSPGQGYAQPQHF
TRBJ1-2,.,TRBD1,TRBV27,TGTGCCAGCAGTTTAGTCTCAGGGGGTATCAATGGCTACACCTTC,CASSLVSGGINGYTF
TRBJ1-6,.,.,TRBV19,TGTGCCAGTAGTCCTTACGGCCGGGGGGGGAATTCACCCCTCCACTTT,CASSPYGRGGNSPLHF
TRBJ2-3,.,.,TRBV5-6,TGTGCCAGCAGCCCCTGGGACATTTCAGATACGCAGTATTTT,CASSPWDISDTQYF
TRBJ2-2,few,TRBD1,TRBV11-2,TGTGCCAGCAGCCGTAGGGGGACAGGGGCCCCAGCGAACACCGGGGAGCTGTTTTTT,CASSRRGTGAPANTGELFF